A selection of T cell receptor beta chains follows, all from one sample in a study of blood T cell repertoires in COVID-19. Produced via immunoSEQ multiplex PCR; TCRdb's table is partial and in-frame only. The profile shows 200,000 or so clones, less than 90% of them singletons. The sample comprised peripheral blood. Source of these receptors: a man between 70 and 80 years old with acute or convalescent COVID-19. Both conserved end residues are part of each CDR3. The D gene is left open where the match is weak.

D	V	J	CDR3
TRBD1	TRBV7-9	TRBJ2-5	CASSTGTGAQETQYF
TRBD2	TRBV7-8	TRBJ2-1	CASSLGLAGNNEQFF
NA	TRBV7-9	TRBJ1-1	CASSLKGVHTEAFF
TRBD2	TRBV30	TRBJ2-1	CAWSVRAGVGNEQFF
NA	TRBV29-1	TRBJ2-3	CSVASSGMDTQYF
TRBD1	TRBV5-1	TRBJ2-1	CASSGGTGYEQFF
TRBD1	TRBV7-9	TRBJ2-5	CASSWRTGEETQYF
NA	TRBV28	TRBJ1-2	CASSLISRGNYGYTF
TRBD1	TRBV27	TRBJ1-5	CASSLGTGDQPQHF
TRBD1	TRBV5-4	TRBJ1-6	CASSRDRVSSPLHF
TRBD1	TRBV28	TRBJ1-2	CASSLWGQGYGYTF
NA	TRBV12-5	TRBJ1-2	CASGLGTVNYGYTF
NA	TRBV20-1	TRBJ1-1	CSASRGGTLGTEAFF
TRBD2	TRBV7-9	TRBJ2-3	CASSRNLAGGSDTQYF
NA	TRBV5-4	TRBJ2-1	CASSLSPVYEQFF
TRBD2	TRBV7-3	TRBJ2-2	CASSPNSGLAATGELFF
NA	TRBV28	TRBJ1-1	CASSFHSMNTEAFF
NA	TRBV2	TRBJ1-1	CASFWRVDTEAFF
NA	TRBV11-3	TRBJ2-7	CASSRQGFHEQYF
TRBD2	TRBV19	TRBJ2-6	CASSILGLAAGANVLTF
TRBD1	TRBV27	TRBJ1-2	CASSPIGITTGGAANYGYTF
TRBD2	TRBV5-1	TRBJ2-7	CASSPGLAGVEQYF
TRBD1	TRBV3-1/TRBV3-2	TRBJ2-5	CASSQDRSETQYF
TRBD2	TRBV5-1	TRBJ2-2	CASRLVAGESKDTGELFF
NA	TRBV10-2	TRBJ2-1	CASGPTGMNEQFF
NA	TRBV28	TRBJ2-7	CASSQGYYEQYF
NA	TRBV28	TRBJ2-2	CASSSPPMNTGELFF
NA	TRBV10-3	TRBJ2-2	CAISNLGELFF
TRBD1	TRBV6-6	TRBJ1-1	CASRTGVEAFF
NA	TRBV9	TRBJ1-6	CASSVTGTHSPLHF
NA	TRBV3-1/TRBV3-2	TRBJ2-2	CASSQGLNTGELFF
TRBD2	TRBV5-1	TRBJ2-3	CASSLSSGTTDTQYF
NA	TRBV5-4	TRBJ1-1	CASSFDLRDDTEAFF
TRBD1	TRBV19	TRBJ1-5	CASSKGQGLMGNQPQHF
NA	TRBV18	TRBJ1-2	CASSPGQLSNYGYTF
NA	TRBV11-2	TRBJ2-2	CASSAEERLTGELFF
TRBD1	TRBV7-2	TRBJ1-1	CASSLEAGGVTEAFF
TRBD2	TRBV7-2	TRBJ2-7	CASSSPGLGFYEQYF
NA	TRBV9	TRBJ1-5	CASSTGGDSNQPQHF
NA	TRBV27	TRBJ2-7	CASSLRDSSDEQYF
TRBD1	TRBV6-1	TRBJ1-3	CASSGGQGAGGNTIYF
TRBD1	TRBV5-1	TRBJ1-4	CASSWTGAGEKLFF
NA	TRBV20-1	TRBJ1-5	CSASQSGSSSNQPQHF
NA	TRBV12-3/TRBV12-4	TRBJ1-2	CASSPGDGYTF
NA	TRBV3-1/TRBV3-2	TRBJ2-5	CASSQVWQGIKETQYF
TRBD1	TRBV29-1	TRBJ2-7	CSVDQDRPYEQYF
TRBD2	TRBV10-3	TRBJ2-7	CAVSQREYYEQYF
NA	TRBV2	TRBJ2-2	CASTAEANTGELFF
NA	TRBV7-9	TRBJ2-3	CASSLAGRSSKSTDTQYF
TRBD1	TRBV6-6	TRBJ1-6	CASSMTPGQTNSPLHF
TRBD2	TRBV6-2/TRBV6-3	TRBJ2-7	CASSFAARLAGSYEQYF
TRBD2	TRBV15	TRBJ2-1	CATSRGATSANNEQFF